The 23 T cell receptor beta chains listed next were all sequenced from one sample in a study of human T cells and chemical hapten exposure. Time point given: patch test 1, 2 weeks after DPC sensitization. Treatment indicated: therapeutic diphenylcyclopropenone sensitization with weekly scalp DPC. TCRdb ran MiXCR on the RACE reads and lists one entry per CDR3 protein. Counted here are 350,000 or so distinct CDR3 sequences, around 7% occurring once; the ten biggest clones make up roughly 7.9%. Sequenced material: whole blood, taken in connection with sensitization to the hapten diphenylcyclopropenone (DPC). The receptors here all came from a woman aged 18-29 years with alopecia areata. Some clones in this sample may be carry-over from other donors' samples.

This clonotype has a count of ten or more. The V call is TRBV6-4, the J call TRBJ2-5; 8 nucleotides match TRBD2. The germline CDR1 and CDR2 sequences are MRHNA and SNTAGT. After removal of 3 bases from V and 2 bases from J, the junction contained 8 bases not matched to a gene. The CDR3 contains 16 residues. The CDR3 loop reads CASSEDARGGQETQYF. The CDR3 DNA sequence: TGTGCCAGCAGTGAAGACGCCCGGGGGGGGCAAGAGACCCAGTACTTC.

J is TRBJ2-7 and V is TRBV7-9, with D perhaps given as TRBD1 or TRBD2 (5 bases each). The CDR3 totals 15 residues. Germline lookup yields CDR1 SEHNR and CDR2 FQNEAQ (reference sequence). Trimming stripped 0 bases from V and 7 bases from J, with 16 bases between. CDR3 sequence reads: CASSLAWGPTREQYF. DNA of the CDR3: TGTGCCAGCAGCTTAGCTTGGGGACCGACCCGGGAGCAGTACTTC.

V and J are TRBV10-3 and TRBJ2-7, with 9 bases identical to TRBD1. Germline lookup yields CDR1 ENHRY and CDR2 SYGVKD. V was pared by 6 bases and J by 2 bases, with 2 bases of the junction left unmatched. The CDR3 contains 13 residues. The CDR3 sequence is CAIRTGGTYEQYF. The CDR3 DNA is TGTGCCATCAGGACAGGGGGTACCTACGAGCAGTACTTC.

This clonotype was found a few times. J is TRBJ1-6 and V is TRBV4-1; D unresolved. V was shortened by 0 bases and J by 10 bases, with 4 bases between the two germline ends. CDR3 length equals 12 residues. Germline CDR1 is MGHRA and CDR2 is YSYEKL. The CDR3 coding sequence is TGCGCCAGCAGCCAAGATGGCTCACCCCTCCACTTT. It specifies CASSQDGSPLHF.

In this sample, this clonotype turned up many times. The V gene is TRBV12-3 or TRBV12-4, the J gene TRBJ2-2; tentative D call: TRBD2 (5 bases). CDR3 size: 16 residues. The V and J ends lost 1 base and 6 bases respectively, with 15 bases between them. CDR3: CASSLVLGGAAGELFF. The CDR3 DNA is TGTGCCAGCAGTTTAGTTCTAGGAGGCGCTGCCGGGGAGCTGTTTTTT.

This clonotype was counted between two and nine times. V gene TRBV25-1 combines with J gene TRBJ2-5; 10 bases are a match to TRBD1. The length of the CDR3 is 14 residues. The junction had 6 bases not matched to a gene; V was cut back by 6 bases and J by 5 bases. Germline assignment: CDR1 MGHDK and CDR2 SYGVNS. CDR3: CASRSTGGWETQYF. CDR3 bases: TGTGCCAGCAGGTCGACAGGGGGCTGGGAGACCCAGTACTTC.

This clonotype was observed many times. J is TRBJ2-3 and V is TRBV29-1; 9 bases align to TRBD2. There are 16 residues in the CDR3. CDR1 SQVTM and CDR2 ANQGSEA come from the germline V gene. V dropped 0 bases and J dropped 6; count of bases not matched to a gene: 10. Here the CDR3 reads CSVEDFTSGGSDTQYF. The CDR3 DNA sequence: TGCAGCGTTGAAGATTTCACCAGCGGGGGGTCGGATACGCAGTATTTT.

This clonotype was recorded many times. The rearrangement uses TRBV6-5 and TRBJ1-1, with D unresolved. CDR3 length equals 11 residues. Per the germline V gene, CDR1 is MNHEY and CDR2 is SVGAGI. V lost 4 bases and J lost 11, with 11 bases in between. The CDR3, as DNA: TGTGCCAGCAGTTCAGGAGGATCGGCTTTCTTT. Translation: CASSSGGSAFF.

The chain is built from TRBV24-1 and TRBJ2-6; 7 nucleotides match TRBD1. The V and J ends lost 2 bases and 3 bases, in that order; junction bases with no gene match: 6. Germline V gene lookup returns CDR1 KGHDR and CDR2 SFDVKD. CDR3 length: 17 amino acids. The CDR3 sequence is CATSDSTTGVGANVLTF. CDR3 in DNA: TGTGCCACCAGTGATTCGACCACAGGGGTTGGGGCCAACGTCCTGACTTTC.

In its sample, this clonotype was seen many times. The V and J genes are TRBV28 and TRBJ2-5, with unresolved D. CDR1 and CDR2 (germline): MDHEN, SYDVKM. The CDR3 spans 15 residues. Deletions cut 6 bases from V and 4 bases from J, with 18 bases between. The CDR3 spells CASRLDRWALETQYF. The DNA of the CDR3 is TGTGCCAGCAGGTTGGACCGTTGGGCCCTAGAGACCCAGTACTTC. Full variable domain (remainder filled in from reference TRBV28 and TRBJ2-5): DVKVTQSSRYLVKRTGEKVFLECVQDMDHENMFWYRQDPGLGLRLIYFSYDVKMKEKGDIPEGYSVSREKKERFSLILESASTNQTSMYLCASRLDRWALETQYFGPGTRLLVL.

A few counts support this clonotype. This rearrangement joins TRBV7-2 to TRBJ2-3; D uncertain. There are 14 residues in the CDR3. Germline-derived CDR1 and CDR2 are SGHTA and FQGNSA. V lost 6 bases and J 2 bases, leaving 12 bases between the germline ends. In DNA, the CDR3 is TGTGCCAGCAGGAGAGACGGATCCACAGATACGCAGTATTTT. Translated, it gives CASRRDGSTDTQYF.

This sequence joins TRBV6-2 or TRBV6-3 and TRBJ1-5; D may be TRBD1 (5 bases). This CDR3 has 17 residues. From germline, CDR1 is MNHEY and CDR2 SVGEGT. Trimming removed 2 bases from V and 5 bases from J, with 19 bases in between. CDR3 DNA sequence: TGTGCCAGCAGTTACGCGACGGGCGGGGCACGCTATCAGCCCCAGCATTTT. Its translation: CASSYATGGARYQPQHF.

The chain combines TRBV5-1 with TRBJ1-6, with D maybe TRBD1 (5 bases). The V end was cut by 0 bases, the J end by 7 bases, with 11 bases between. Germline CDR1 is SGHRS and CDR2 is YFSETQ. The CDR3 covers 15 residues. The CDR3 loop is CASSLAGPSNSPLHF. The CDR3 coding sequence is TGCGCCAGCAGCTTGGCGGGACCTTCCAATTCACCCCTCCACTTT.

This clonotype was picked up a small number of times. This chain's CDR3 is CAIGGAGLGNSPLHF. The DNA for the CDR3 is TGTGCCATCGGTGGGGCGGGACTGGGGAATTCACCCCTCCACTTT. The chain recombines TRBV10-3 with TRBJ1-6, with D possibly matching TRBD1 (5 bases). Germline V CDR1 and CDR2: ENHRY, SYGVKD. V was pared by 8 bases and J by 7 bases, with 18 bases between. CDR3 length: 15 residues.

In DNA, the CDR3 is TGTGCCAGCAGCCCTGGACAGGTCTCGGCTGGCGAGCAGTACTTC. It is translated as CASSPGQVSAGEQYF. The chain carries TRBV11-1 and TRBJ2-7; 7 bases fit TRBD1. Germline CDR1 reads SGHAT; CDR2 reads FQDESV (reference sequence). V gave up 5 bases and J gave up 6 bases; unmatched junction bases: 13. The CDR3 runs 15 residues.

The chain has TRBV27 and TRBJ2-7; D is perhaps TRBD1 (6 bases). V was clipped by 5 bases and J by 2 bases, with 13 bases between them. Per germline, CDR1 MNHEY and CDR2 SMNVEV (reference sequence). This CDR3 is 14 amino acids long. This CDR3 is CASSTTGPTYEQYF. In DNA, the CDR3 is TGTGCCAGCAGTACGACAGGCCCGACCTACGAGCAGTACTTC.

The chain employs TRBV7-8 and TRBJ1-1; TRBD1 agrees at 12 bases. With V trimmed by 1 base and J by 5 bases, 5 bases remained unmatched. The CDR3 is 16 amino acids. CDR1 SGHVS and CDR2 FQNEAQ come from the germline V gene. The DNA for the CDR3 is TGTGCCAGCAGCTTAGGGGACAGGGGGCTTCCGACTGAAGCTTTCTTT. This encodes CASSLGDRGLPTEAFF.

This chain's CDR3 is CASRSGTGFMNTEAFF. CDR3 sequence (DNA): TGTGCCAGCAGGTCCGGGACAGGATTCATGAACACTGAAGCTTTCTTT. The chain is built from TRBV25-1 and TRBJ1-1; TRBD1 matches 8 bases. V was clipped by 6 bases and J by 0 bases; unmatched bases: 9. This CDR3 region has 16 residues. Germline V CDR1 and CDR2: MGHDK, SYGVNS.

This clonotype was observed at least ten times. The rearrangement joins TRBV20-1 to TRBJ2-7; D is perhaps TRBD1 or TRBD2 (6 bases each). In germline, CDR1 is DFQATT, CDR2 SNEGSKA (reference sequence). The V end was cut by 0 bases, the J end by 2 bases, with 8 bases between. The CDR3 extends over 13 amino acids. This chain's CDR3 is CSARDGGPYEQYF. In DNA form, the CDR3 reads TGCAGTGCTAGAGACGGGGGCCCCTACGAGCAGTACTTC.

This clonotype appeared a few times. V is TRBV5-6 and J is TRBJ2-1, with D tentatively TRBD1 or TRBD2 (5 bases each). Germline CDR1 reads SGHDT; CDR2 reads YYEEEE. The CDR3 runs to 15 residues. With 2 bases removed from V and 3 bases from J, the gap between germline ends came to 12 bases. The CDR3 bases are TGTGCCAGCAGCTTCGAGCGGACATTCTACAATGAGCAGTTCTTC. Protein sequence: CASSFERTFYNEQFF.

This clonotype was detected a few times. J is TRBJ2-1 and V is TRBV20-1, with D possibly TRBD2 on 6 matching bases. CDR1 and CDR2 (germline): DFQATT, SNEGSKA (reference sequence). The CDR3 has 15 amino acids. The V and J ends lost 1 base and 8 bases respectively, with 18 bases between them. CDR3 nucleotides: TGCAGTGCTAGAGTAGCAGGGAGGAAGAACGATGAGCAGTTCTTC. Its translation: CSARVAGRKNDEQFF.

There are many counts of this clonotype. The J gene is TRBJ1-1, the V gene TRBV18, with a tentative D call TRBD1 (6 bases). Germline CDR1 and CDR2: KGHSH and LQKENI. The CDR3 extends over 11 amino acids. V shed 3 bases and J shed 8 bases, with 7 bases lying between them. The CDR3 DNA reads TGTGCCAGCTCACCTGACAGGGAAGCTTTCTTT. Amino acid sequence: CASSPDREAFF.

In its sample, this clonotype was seen many times. V and J are TRBV11-2 and TRBJ2-3; D is perhaps TRBD2 (5 bases). Germline CDR1 and CDR2: SGHAT and FQNNGV. The V gene lost 1 base and the J gene lost 2 bases, with 7 bases spanning the gap. This CDR3 contains 14 residues. CDR3 region: CASSLGGPTDTQYF. DNA of the CDR3: TGTGCCAGCAGCTTAGGAGGGCCCACAGATACGCAGTATTTT.